The 29 T cell receptor beta chains reported below all come from one sample, sequenced in a study of neoadjuvant anti-PD-1 for oral cavity cancer. Generated by immunoSEQ multiplex PCR, the TCRdb table keeps only in-frame clones and is missing some. The data hold about 25,000 clones, with about 26% observed a single time. Sample time point: after neoadjuvant nivolumab, at surgical resection. Sequencing was performed on tumor tissue, taken after nivolumab (anti-PD-1) treatment. The receptors stem from a person aged 35-79 years with oral cavity squamous cell carcinoma.

This clone is judged medium-sized. V gene TRBV5-1 combines with J gene TRBJ1-1; weak D call: TRBD1 (5 bases). V was clipped by 0 bases and J by 3 bases, with 9 bases between them. Germline-derived CDR1 and CDR2 are SGHRS and YFSETQ. The CDR3 runs 14 residues. CDR3 amino acids: CASSLVQGDTEAFF. Written as DNA, the CDR3 is TGCGCCAGCAGCTTGGTGCAGGGCGACACTGAAGCTTTCTTT.

This clone was seen only a few times. This chain links TRBV2 with TRBJ2-7; D not certain. Germline-derived CDR1 and CDR2 are SNHLY and FYNNEI. The CDR3 has 14 residues. Trimming removed 2 bases at V and 2 bases at J, with 10 bases between. The CDR3 sequence is CASSELTVTYEQYF. The CDR3 DNA is TGTGCCAGCAGTGAACTCACCGTGACCTACGAGCAGTACTTC.

This clone was counted at least ten times. The CDR3 region has the DNA TGTGCCAGCAGCTTAACAGGGATGGCCGGGGCCAACGTCCTGACTTTC. It specifies CASSLTGMAGANVLTF. The chain joins TRBV7-2 to TRBJ2-6; perhaps TRBD1 as D (6 bases). The CDR3 extends over 16 amino acids. Germline lookup yields CDR1 SGHTA and CDR2 FQGNSA. V lost 2 bases, J lost 4 bases, and 12 bases lay in between.

V usage is TRBV7-2 and J usage is TRBJ1-2; 10 bases align to TRBD1. The CDR3 length is 17 residues. The germline V gene has CDR1 SGHTA and CDR2 FQGNSA. With V trimmed by 4 bases and J by 7 bases, 15 bases remained unmatched. Written as DNA, the CDR3 is TGTGCCAGCAGCTCAATCCGGGACAGGGGATTTACTATTGGCTACACCTTC. It specifies CASSSIRDRGFTIGYTF.

This clone was detected only a few times. The rearrangement links TRBV6-5 to TRBJ1-1; D call uncertain. The germline V gene encodes CDR1 MNHEY and CDR2 SVGAGI. Trimming pared 0 bases from V and 5 bases from J, leaving 13 bases between. The CDR3 consists of 15 residues. DNA for the CDR3: TGTGCCAGCAGTTACTCGATAAAGGGAGATACTGAAGCTTTCTTT. Its translation is CASSYSIKGDTEAFF.

J is TRBJ2-2 and V is TRBV4-1; D gene unclear. CDR3 size: 16 residues. The ends were cut back, 1 base at V and 3 bases at J, with 12 bases in the middle. CDR1 is MGHRA, CDR2 YSYEKL, per germline. This CDR3 is CASSQGRYSDTGELFF. Written as DNA, the CDR3 is TGCGCCAGCAGCCAAGGCAGGTATTCGGACACCGGGGAGCTGTTTTTT.

The chain has TRBV6-4 and TRBJ2-7; 11 nucleotides align to TRBD2. CDR3 length: 15 amino acids. V shed 6 bases and J 1 base; nucleotides not matched to a gene: 5. CDR1 and CDR2 (germline): MRHNA, SNTAGT. The CDR3 region has the DNA TGTGCCAGCAGACCTGGACTAGCGGGTTCCTACGAGCAGTACTTC. Protein: CASRPGLAGSYEQYF.

This clone turned up a few times. The rearrangement links TRBV4-2 to TRBJ2-3; 15 positions agree with TRBD2. Germline-derived CDR1 and CDR2 are LGHNA and YNFKEQ. The CDR3 sequence is 19 residues long. Trimming removed 0 bases from V and 3 bases from J; junction bases left unmatched: 7. For the CDR3, the DNA is TGTGCCAGCAGCCAAGACGGACTAGCGGGGGGGCCAATTACAGATACGCAGTATTTT. As protein: CASSQDGLAGGPITDTQYF.

This chain uses TRBV15 with TRBJ2-3; 11 nucleotides line up with TRBD1. The CDR3 runs to 16 residues. V lost 5 bases to trimming and J lost 3 bases; unmatched junction nucleotides: 7. The germline V gene encodes CDR1 LNHNV and CDR2 YYDKDF (reference sequence). The CDR3 protein is CATSARDRGMTDTQYF. In DNA, the CDR3 is TGTGCCACCAGCGCACGGGACAGGGGGATGACAGATACGCAGTATTTT.

The rearrangement joins TRBV25-1 to TRBJ2-3; maybe TRBD2 (5 bases). This CDR3 is built from 16 residues. Germline V lookup: CDR1 MGHDK, CDR2 SYGVNS. V gave up 3 bases and J gave up 0 bases, with 13 bases separating them. CDR3 protein: CASSDGGRKSTDTQYF. The CDR3 bases are TGTGCCAGCAGTGATGGAGGACGGAAGAGCACAGATACGCAGTATTTT.

The CDR3 nucleotides read TGTGCCAGTAGTCCCCGACAGGGATACACAGATACGCAGTATTTT. Protein: CASSPRQGYTDTQYF. The V and J genes are TRBV19 and TRBJ2-3; 7 bases map to TRBD1. Germline-derived CDR1 and CDR2 are LNHDA and SQIVND (reference sequence). The CDR3 has 15 residues. The ends lost 5 bases at V and 2 bases at J; junction bases unmatched: 7.

V usage is TRBV10-3 and J usage is TRBJ2-7; 7 bases map to TRBD1. With V trimmed by 10 bases and J by 5 bases, 11 bases remained unmatched. The CDR3 has 13 amino acids. Germline V gene data show CDR1 as ENHRY and CDR2 as SYGVKD. The CDR3 coding sequence is TGTGCCAGCTCGGGACAGTCCGCCCACGAGCAGTACTTC. Its protein product is CASSGQSAHEQYF.

This clone appeared a few times. The chain joins TRBV19 to TRBJ1-5; tentative D call: TRBD1 (5 bases). The germline V gene has CDR1 LNHDA and CDR2 SQIVND (reference sequence). This CDR3 contains 14 residues. V was shortened by 1 base and J by 7 bases, with 11 bases between the two germline ends. Here the CDR3 DNA reads TGTGCCAGTAGTATAGGGGGCGCCGAACAGCCCCAGCATTTT. It specifies CASSIGGAEQPQHF.

The rearrangement uses TRBV6-6 and TRBJ2-7; a possible D gene is TRBD1 (5 bases). Germline CDR1 is MNHNY and CDR2 is SVGAGI (reference sequence). The CDR3 extends over 16 amino acids. V lost 5 bases and J 3 bases, leaving 20 bases between the germline ends. The CDR3 DNA follows: TGTGCCAGCAGTACATATCGACAGCCTAATTACTACGAGCAGTACTTC. Translated: CASSTYRQPNYYEQYF.

In its sample, this clone was seen once. This rearrangement joins TRBV6-5 to TRBJ1-3; perhaps TRBD1 as D (6 bases). CDR3 length: 15 amino acids. The germline CDR1 and CDR2 sequences are MNHEY and SVGAGI. Trimming removed 5 bases at V and 4 bases at J, with 15 bases between. The CDR3 spells CASSNNGGRGNTIYF. In nucleotides, the CDR3 is TGTGCCAGCAGTAATAATGGGGGCCGGGGAAACACCATATATTTT.

This clone was picked up a small number of times. The V call is TRBV15, the J call TRBJ1-1; no clear D. CDR1 and CDR2 (germline): LNHNV, YYDKDF (reference sequence). The V and J ends lost 3 bases and 1 base respectively, with 9 bases between them. The CDR3 is 14 amino acids. DNA for the CDR3: TGTGCCACCAGCAGTGACCTATGGAACACTGAAGCTTTCTTT. Encoded protein: CATSSDLWNTEAFF.

This sequence joins TRBV11-2 and TRBJ2-5; a weak D match, TRBD2 (6 bases). Germline lookup yields CDR1 SGHAT and CDR2 FQNNGV. The CDR3 sequence is 15 residues long. V lost 6 bases to trimming and J lost 4 bases, with 18 bases between them. CDR3 sequence: CASSSPNEGGETQYF. As DNA, the CDR3 is TGTGCCAGCAGTTCCCCAAACGAGGGAGGAGAGACCCAGTACTTC.

The J gene is TRBJ1-1, the V gene TRBV7-9, with D perhaps matching TRBD1 (5 bases). Germline V lookup: CDR1 SEHNR, CDR2 FQNEAQ (reference sequence). The CDR3 spans 13 residues. V lost 5 bases, J lost 3 bases, and 10 bases lay in between. CDR3 DNA sequence: TGTGCCAGCAGCCCCTCGGGGGACACTGAAGCTTTCTTT. The encoded protein is CASSPSGDTEAFF.

This clone occurred a few times. This chain joins TRBV20-1 and TRBJ2-5, with a weak D call TRBD2 (6 bases). This CDR3 region has 11 residues. CDR1 is DFQATT, CDR2 SNEGSKA, per germline (reference sequence). V lost 5 bases and J 3 bases, leaving 7 bases between the germline ends. The CDR3 sequence: CSALAEETQYF. The CDR3 DNA reads TGCAGTGCTTTAGCGGAAGAGACCCAGTACTTC.

This clone has only a few counts. The CDR3 spells CASSFDRGGETQYF. In DNA, the CDR3 is TGTGCCAGCAGCTTTGACAGGGGAGGGGAGACCCAGTACTTC. The gene calls are TRBV5-4 and TRBJ2-5; possibly TRBD1 for D (8 bases). V lost 2 bases to trimming and J lost 5 bases, with 13 bases between them. Germline CDR1 reads SGHNT; CDR2 reads YYREEE (reference sequence). This CDR3 contains 14 residues.

The chain uses TRBV5-4 and TRBJ2-5, with 11 bases identical to TRBD2. Germline CDR1 and CDR2: SGHNT and YYREEE (reference sequence). V was clipped by 3 bases and J by 1 base; unmatched bases: 2. The CDR3 is 15 amino acids. CDR3 protein: CASSYGTSGQETQYF. CDR3 nucleotide sequence: TGTGCCAGCAGCTATGGGACTAGCGGCCAAGAGACCCAGTACTTC.

Only a few counts were recorded for this clone. The rearrangement uses TRBV19 and TRBJ1-6; 7 nucleotides line up with TRBD1. The V gene end was trimmed by 7 bases and the J gene end by 4 bases; junction bases not matched to a gene: 10. The CDR3 sequence is 16 residues long. Germline V gives CDR1 LNHDA, CDR2 SQIVND (reference sequence). CDR3 nucleotides: TGTGCCAGTACCCCCGGGACAGCGATATATAATTCACCCCTCCACTTT. It translates to CASTPGTAIYNSPLHF. The full variable domain, rest sourced from reference TRBV19 and TRBJ1-6, is DGGITQSPKYLFRKEGQNVTLSCEQNLNHDAMYWYRQDPGQGLRLIYYSQIVNDFQKGDIAEGYSVSREKKESFPLTVTSAQKNPTAFYLCASTPGTAIYNSPLHFGNGTRLTVT.

V is TRBV5-1 and J is TRBJ2-3; tentative D call: TRBD2 (6 bases). The germline gives CDR1 SGHRS, CDR2 YFSETQ. Between the trimmed V and J ends, which lost 2 bases and 1 base, there was a span of 11 bases. The length of the CDR3 is 15 residues. Here the CDR3 reads CASSFHGGGTDTQYF. For the CDR3, the DNA is TGCGCCAGCAGCTTCCACGGGGGTGGCACAGATACGCAGTATTTT.

The rearrangement uses TRBV5-1 and TRBJ2-3; D not resolved. Germline CDR1 and CDR2: SGHRS and YFSETQ. The CDR3 is 14 residues long. V dropped 1 base and J dropped 2 bases, with 8 bases sitting between them. The CDR3 spells CASSLQRDTDTQYF. The CDR3 nucleotides are TGCGCCAGCAGCTTGCAGCGCGACACAGATACGCAGTATTTT.

This clone is labeled as medium-sized. The chain uses TRBV6-1 and TRBJ1-2; 9 bases are a match to TRBD1. With V trimmed by 2 bases and J by 1 base, 5 bases remained unmatched. The germline V gene encodes CDR1 MNHNS and CDR2 SASEGT. The CDR3 loop spans 16 amino acids. CDR3 sequence (DNA): TGTGCCAGCAGTGAATTCGGGACAGGGATTAACTATGGCTACACCTTC. Translating gives CASSEFGTGINYGYTF.

The chain links TRBV9 to TRBJ2-3; possible D gene TRBD1, 6 bases. Germline values: CDR1 SGDLS, CDR2 YYNGEE. V was clipped by 2 bases and J by 3 bases, with 13 bases between them. This CDR3 is 15 amino acids long. The DNA of the CDR3 is TGTGCCAGCAGCGTTAGGGGGTTTAAGACAGATACGCAGTATTTT. Its translation: CASSVRGFKTDTQYF.

This clone was observed a few times. The rearrangement links TRBV5-6 to TRBJ2-2; no clear D gene. The CDR3 length is 15 residues. V was shortened by 4 bases and J by 4 bases, with 14 bases between the two germline ends. In germline, CDR1 is SGHDT, CDR2 YYEEEE. For the CDR3, the DNA is TGTGCCAGCAGCGCCGACCAAGGGCTCACCGGGGAGCTGTTTTTT. Protein sequence: CASSADQGLTGELFF.

The chain couples TRBV5-4 to TRBJ2-1; 13 bases match TRBD2. Germline V lookup: CDR1 SGHNT, CDR2 YYREEE (reference sequence). The CDR3 runs to 18 residues. The junction had 8 bases not matched to a gene; V was cut back by 4 bases and J by 1 base. The CDR3 sequence: CASSGPGTSGVSYNEQFF. The DNA for the CDR3 is TGTGCCAGCAGCGGGCCCGGGACTAGCGGGGTATCCTACAATGAGCAGTTCTTC.

This rearrangement joins TRBV6-1 to TRBJ1-3; D remains ambiguous. Germline values: CDR1 MNHNS, CDR2 SASEGT. This CDR3 is built from 14 residues. V was pared by 6 bases and J by 0 bases, with 9 bases between. The CDR3 DNA is TGTGCCAGCAGATCTACGAGCTCTGGAAACACCATATATTTT. As protein: CASRSTSSGNTIYF.